The 8 T cell receptor beta chains reported below all come from one sample, sequenced in a study of graft-versus-host responses after intestinal transplantation. Generated by immunoSEQ multiplex PCR, the TCRdb table keeps only in-frame clones and is missing some. The table lists about 110,000 clones, around 93% of them singletons. Which antigens these TCRs recognize remains unknown. The specimen comprised unstimulated CD8+ T cells sorted from spleen or lymph node cells, sampled before intestinal transplant. These receptors were obtained from a human donor who received an intestinal transplant.

The chain combines TRBV7-3 with TRBJ1-2, with a possible D match to TRBD1 (6 bases). The CDR3 is 16 residues long. The V and J ends lost 4 bases and 2 bases respectively, with 17 bases between them. Germline CDR1 SGHTA, CDR2 FQGTGA. CDR3 nucleotides: TGTGCCAGCAGCTCCGGGGGGGCAGATGGAAACTATGGCTACACCTTC. Encoded protein: CASSSGGADGNYGYTF.

This chain joins TRBV11-2 and TRBJ2-1; 7 positions match TRBD2. The length of the CDR3 is 15 residues. V was clipped by 6 bases and J by 3 bases; unmatched bases: 8. The germline gives CDR1 SGHAT, CDR2 FQNNGV. This chain's CDR3 is CASSIGRAGYNEQFF. CDR3 sequence (DNA): TGTGCCAGCAGTATAGGGAGGGCGGGCTACAATGAGCAGTTCTTC.

V and J are TRBV27 and TRBJ2-7, with 7 bases matching TRBD2. After removal of 5 bases from V and 0 bases from J, the junction contained 7 bases not matched to a gene. Germline lookup yields CDR1 MNHEY and CDR2 SMNVEV (reference sequence). The CDR3 is 15 residues long. CDR3 protein: CASSITREVSYEQYF. CDR3 coding DNA: TGTGCCAGCAGTATAACCCGGGAGGTCTCCTACGAGCAGTACTTC.

The chain joins TRBV19 to TRBJ2-1; tentative D call: TRBD2 (6 bases). The CDR3 loop spans 15 amino acids. V dropped 5 bases and J dropped 0 bases, with 11 bases sitting between them. The germline CDR1 and CDR2 sequences are LNHDA and SQIVND (reference sequence). The DNA for the CDR3 is TGTGCCAGTAGTGCGGGACCTAGCTCCTACAATGAGCAGTTCTTC. Encoded protein: CASSAGPSSYNEQFF. The complete variable domain, with remaining parts taken from reference TRBV19 and TRBJ2-1, reads DGGITQSPKYLFRKEGQNVTLSCEQNLNHDAMYWYRQDPGQGLRLIYYSQIVNDFQKGDIAEGYSVSREKKESFPLTVTSAQKNPTAFYLCASSAGPSSYNEQFFGPGTRLTVL.

The CDR3 DNA reads TGTGCCAGCAGCTCACCTGAGGACAGGGGGGAAGAGCAGTACTTC. Amino acids: CASSSPEDRGEEQYF. This chain links TRBV7-9 with TRBJ2-7; TRBD1 agrees at 10 bases. With V trimmed by 4 bases and J by 7 bases, 10 bases remained unmatched. This CDR3 region has 15 residues. The V gene's germline CDR1 is SEHNR and CDR2 FQNEAQ (reference sequence).

The gene calls are TRBV19 and TRBJ1-3, with D unclear. The CDR3 totals 14 residues. The V and J ends lost 5 bases and 1 base respectively, with 9 bases between them. In germline, CDR1 is LNHDA, CDR2 SQIVND (reference sequence). CDR3 nucleotide sequence: TGTGCCAGTAGTGTGTTGGGATCTGGAAACACCATATATTTT. Translating it yields CASSVLGSGNTIYF.

This clone was seen a single time. V usage is TRBV28 and J usage is TRBJ1-2; no reliable D call. The V gene's germline CDR1 is MDHEN and CDR2 SYDVKM. V lost 2 bases and J lost 0, with 13 bases in between. This CDR3 has 16 residues. CDR3 in DNA: TGTGCCAGCAGTTTAAATGCGCCTACAGCTAACTATGGCTACACCTTC. As protein: CASSLNAPTANYGYTF.

The J gene is TRBJ2-7, the V gene TRBV27, with a tentative D call TRBD1 (5 bases). Germline values: CDR1 MNHEY, CDR2 SMNVEV (reference sequence). The CDR3 has 13 amino acids. The V end was cut by 6 bases, the J end by 0 bases, with 9 bases between. CDR3: CASRGHLSYEQYF. For the CDR3, the DNA is TGTGCCAGCAGGGGGCACCTCTCCTACGAGCAGTACTTC.